The sequence of this TCR beta chain was determined in a study of T cell repertoires in cytomegalovirus infection (dated by TCRdb to between 2019 and 2020). Study-level background: Donor HLA type was relevant to the analysis, because carriage of CMV infection together with the matching HLA type was indicated by public TCR beta signatures.

Germline trimming: 6 bases from V, 10 bases from J; junction bases outside gene matches: 15. From the cysteine up to the phenylalanine, the CDR3 has a length of 15 residues. CDR3 DNA only is kept here, 45 bases in frame from base 1. TCRdb records Illumina HiSeq 1500 as the sequencer. TCRdb took the public reads, trimmed them with fastp at Q25, ran MiXCR for clone calling and kept in-frame beta chains. Merged by CDR3 protein, the rows form single entries marked with the most common genes and DNA. Recorded for this sample are approximately 500,000 distinct CDR3 sequences; approximately 11% of them occurred a single time. Jointly, the top ten make up about 10% of the sample. The study at large found these results: In both this cohort and an independent cohort of 350 or so donors, the cumulative frequency of public TCR beta family members distinguished carriers of CMV infection plus the relevant HLA type. The ex vivo response was dominated by HLA-C-restricted CMV-specific TCR beta clonotypes, which also provided the single most frequent clonotype in two of eight donors.

This clonotype was detected only a few times. Which antigen it targets is not known. No per-base quality is available; no much larger clone lies one base away. Sample: PBMCs. The V and J segments used are TRBV12-3 or TRBV12-4 and TRBJ2-1; 7 nucleotides in the junction match TRBD2. The receptor was isolated from a human donor in good health (CMV status not recorded). Some clones in this sample may be carry-over from other donors' samples. The CDR3 has the sequence CASRAPGLPSGEQFF. Here is the DNA: TGTGCCAGCAGGGCCCCGGGACTACCGTCAGGGGAGCAGTTCTTC.